This T cell receptor beta chain originates from a study of blood T cell repertoires in COVID-19. Study background: Acute and convalescent COVID-19 samples came from the United States, Italy and Spain. T cells, B-cell-depleted T cells, or PBMCs supplied cDNA or gDNA.

Per the original data handling: Reference gene primer amplification gave nucleated cell count estimates. Libraries were prepared by immunoSEQ multiplex PCR; TCRdb keeps only in-frame clonotypes and omits some of them. That table is the source of V, J and clone size, and D and trimming were worked out from the DNA. Of about 120,000 clones listed, 80% to 90% are singletons. CDR3 length: 15 residues. The germline V gene has CDR1 LGHDT and CDR2 YNNKEL (reference sequence). Germline trimming cut 2 bases from V and 6 bases from J; bases unmatched to any gene: 8. This TCR was sampled from a human donor in a cohort sampled during active COVID-19. Sample: peripheral blood. V and J are TRBV3-1 (or the pseudogene TRBV3-2) and TRBJ2-7, with 9 positions matching TRBD1. In DNA, the CDR3 is TGTGCCAGCAGCCAATTCGGGACAGGGACTGGCGAGCAGTACTTC. As protein: CASSQFGTGTGEQYF.